A single sample is the source of the 15 T cell receptor beta chains below, sequenced in a study of Tregs in tolerant kidney transplant recipients. The assay was immunoSEQ multiplex PCR, and TCRdb's table has in-frame clones only and misses some. The data hold tens of thousands of clones, with less than 95% observed a single time. Sequencing used Tregs from blood. Receptors were obtained from a human donor in good health.

The chain's CDR3 is CASSLGPRLPYEQYF. Written as DNA, the CDR3 is TGTGCCAGCAGCTTAGGCCCCAGGCTCCCCTACGAGCAGTACTTC. The gene calls are TRBV11-2 and TRBJ2-7; unclear D gene. The CDR3 sequence is 15 residues long. V lost 1 base to trimming and J lost 2 bases, with 12 bases between them. Germline V lookup: CDR1 SGHAT, CDR2 FQNNGV. The complete variable domain, with remaining parts taken from reference TRBV11-2 and TRBJ2-7, reads EAGVAQSPRYKIIEKRQSVAFWCNPISGHATLYWYQQILGQGPKLLIQFQNNGVVDDSQLPKDRFSAERLKGVDSTLKIQPAKLEDSAVYLCASSLGPRLPYEQYFGPGTRLTVT.

A single count supports this clone. V and J are TRBV2 and TRBJ2-6; a possible D gene is TRBD1 (5 bases). In germline, CDR1 is SNHLY, CDR2 FYNNEI. The CDR3 is made up of 17 amino acids. V was clipped by 4 bases and J by 2 bases, with 15 bases between them. The chain's CDR3 is CASSVFTGRTGANVLTF. The CDR3 nucleotides are TGTGCCAGCAGTGTTTTCACAGGACGTACTGGGGCCAACGTCCTGACTTTC.

Only one count was recorded for this clone. This chain uses TRBV30 with TRBJ1-1; no firm D call. Trimming stripped 2 bases from V and 6 bases from J, with 16 bases between. The CDR3 runs to 14 residues. Per the germline V gene, CDR1 is GTSNPN and CDR2 is SVGIG (reference sequence). The CDR3 DNA reads as TGTGCCTGGAGTAGACACATCCCGGTCGCTGAAGCTTTCTTT. Translated, it gives CAWSRHIPVAEAFF.

V is TRBV27 and J is TRBJ2-1; D is unresolved. The CDR3 spans 15 residues. Trimming took 6 bases from V and 6 from J, leaving 18 bases between them. Germline lookup yields CDR1 MNHEY and CDR2 SMNVEV (reference sequence). The CDR3 nucleotides are TGTGCCAGCAGCTCCTTGGCCGCGAATTCCAATGAGCAGTTCTTC. Amino acid sequence: CASSSLAANSNEQFF.

The chain has TRBV29-1 and TRBJ2-5, with no clear D. CDR3 size: 12 residues. Germline V gives CDR1 SQVTM, CDR2 ANQGSEA. The V gene lost 3 bases and the J gene lost 4 bases, with 9 bases spanning the gap. As DNA, the CDR3 is TGCAGCGTTGATAGGCTAGTAGAGACCCAGTACTTC. Translated: CSVDRLVETQYF.

The V call is TRBV27, the J call TRBJ1-1, with D possibly matching TRBD1 (6 bases). The CDR3 totals 14 residues. The germline V and J ends were trimmed by 5 bases and 4 bases, with 14 bases remaining between them. Germline CDR1 reads MNHEY; CDR2 reads SMNVEV (reference sequence). CDR3 coding DNA: TGTGCCAGCAGTAAGGACAGAAGAGGCACTGAAGCTTTCTTT. This translates into CASSKDRRGTEAFF.

This clone appeared once. The J gene is TRBJ1-2, the V gene TRBV19; no firm D call. CDR1 and CDR2 (germline): LNHDA, SQIVND (reference sequence). This CDR3 region has 14 residues. V shed 9 bases and J shed 5 bases, with 19 bases lying between them. The CDR3 reads CASTRPGPTYGYTF. The CDR3 DNA sequence: TGTGCCAGCACTCGGCCAGGACCAACTTATGGCTACACCTTC.

The table lists this clone with a count of one. This rearrangement joins TRBV7-3 to TRBJ1-2; the match to TRBD1 covers 7 bases. In germline, CDR1 is SGHTA, CDR2 FQGTGA. The CDR3 is 14 amino acids. V lost 3 bases, J lost 6 bases, and 7 bases stayed unmatched. This CDR3 reads CASSLSRGSDGYTF. The CDR3 DNA reads as TGTGCCAGCAGCTTGTCCAGGGGGTCTGATGGCTACACCTTC.

Note on this clone: A junction end diverges from the germline sequence, so it may reflect a read error. This same CDR3 is encoded by further DNA sequences in the sample. The chain is built from TRBV2 and TRBJ2-7; tentative D call: TRBD1 (6 bases). Germline V CDR1 and CDR2: SNHLY, FYNNEI. The CDR3 sequence is 15 residues long. The DNA for the CDR3 is TGCGCCAGCAGAACAGGGCCGGGACCCCCCAGCGAGCAGTACTTC. This gives the protein CASRTGPGPPSEQYF.

The V gene is TRBV5-4, the J gene TRBJ1-2; maybe TRBD1 (5 bases). The germline V gene encodes CDR1 SGHNT and CDR2 YYREEE (reference sequence). Deletions cut 4 bases from V and 4 bases from J, with 14 bases between. This CDR3 is 14 amino acids long. The DNA of the CDR3 is TGTGCCAGCAGCCCGGGGCAGGGCGCCTATGGCTACACCTTC. Protein product: CASSPGQGAYGYTF.

The chain uses TRBV5-1 and TRBJ2-2; D ambiguous. V lost 0 bases to trimming and J lost 7 bases, with 7 bases between them. This CDR3 region has 13 residues. CDR1 and CDR2 (germline): SGHRS, YFSETQ. CDR3 loop: CASSLAGVGELFF. The CDR3 nucleotides read TGCGCCAGCAGCTTGGCAGGTGTCGGGGAGCTGTTTTTT.

This sequence joins TRBV5-6 and TRBJ1-5, with TRBD1 matching over 10 bases. This CDR3 contains 15 residues. Germline values: CDR1 SGHDT, CDR2 YYEEEE. The trim removed 4 bases at V and 7 bases at J, leaving 8 bases unmatched. CDR3 amino acids: CASSLTGQGYQPQHF. DNA of the CDR3: TGTGCCAGCAGCCTTACGGGACAGGGGTACCAGCCCCAGCATTTT.

The chain links TRBV7-9 to TRBJ1-3, with D possibly matching TRBD1 (6 bases). Germline loops: CDR1 SEHNR, CDR2 FQNEAQ (reference sequence). This CDR3 has 16 residues. Trimming shortened V by 4 bases and J by 0 bases, and 13 bases separated the two germline ends. CDR3 loop: CASSSGQTFSGNTIYF. DNA for the CDR3: TGTGCCAGCAGCTCCGGACAGACTTTCTCTGGAAACACCATATATTTT.

V and J are TRBV2 and TRBJ1-5; the D is unclear. Per the germline V gene, CDR1 is SNHLY and CDR2 is FYNNEI. Trimming shortened V by 3 bases and J by 9 bases, and 18 bases separated the two germline ends. The CDR3 length is 15 residues. As DNA, the CDR3 is TGTGCCAGCAGTGAGGCAGATCAACACCCTTGGCCCCAGCATTTT. Translated: CASSEADQHPWPQHF.

This chain connects TRBV10-3 to TRBJ1-2; D remains unclear. This CDR3 region has 14 residues. Between the trimmed V and J ends, which lost 2 bases and 3 bases, there was a span of 10 bases. CDR1 and CDR2 (germline): ENHRY, SYGVKD. As DNA, the CDR3 is TGTGCCATCAGTGAGGGAACGGTATACTATGGCTACACCTTC. It is translated as CAISEGTVYYGYTF.